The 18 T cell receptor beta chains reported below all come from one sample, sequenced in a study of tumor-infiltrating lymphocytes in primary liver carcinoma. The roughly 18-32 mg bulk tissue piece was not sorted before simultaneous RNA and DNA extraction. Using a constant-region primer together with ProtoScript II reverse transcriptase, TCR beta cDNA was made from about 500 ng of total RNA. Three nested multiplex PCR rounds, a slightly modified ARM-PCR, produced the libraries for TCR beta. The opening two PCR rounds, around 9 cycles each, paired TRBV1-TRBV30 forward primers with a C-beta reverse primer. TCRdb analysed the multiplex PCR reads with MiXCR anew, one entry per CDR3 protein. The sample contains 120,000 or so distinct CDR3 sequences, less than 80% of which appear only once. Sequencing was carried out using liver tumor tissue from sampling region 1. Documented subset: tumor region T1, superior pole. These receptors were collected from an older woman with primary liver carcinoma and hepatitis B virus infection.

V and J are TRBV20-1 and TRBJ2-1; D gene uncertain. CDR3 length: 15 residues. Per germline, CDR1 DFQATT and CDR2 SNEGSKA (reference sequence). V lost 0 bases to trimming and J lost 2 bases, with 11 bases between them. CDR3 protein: CSARDIRTTYNEQFF. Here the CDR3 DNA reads TGCAGTGCTAGAGATATACGCACGACCTACAATGAGCAGTTCTTC.

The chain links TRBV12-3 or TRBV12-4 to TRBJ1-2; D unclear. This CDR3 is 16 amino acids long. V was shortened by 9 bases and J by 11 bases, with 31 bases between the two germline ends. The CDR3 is CARTPSGSGGLFGYTF. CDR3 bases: TGTGCCAGGACCCCAAGCGGGAGTGGAGGCTTGTTTGGTTACACCTTC.

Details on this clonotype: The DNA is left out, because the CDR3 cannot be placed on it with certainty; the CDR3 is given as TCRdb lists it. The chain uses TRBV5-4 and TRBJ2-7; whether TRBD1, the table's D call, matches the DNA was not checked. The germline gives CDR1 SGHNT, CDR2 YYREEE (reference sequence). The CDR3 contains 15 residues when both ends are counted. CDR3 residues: CASSFFGQGAYERYF.

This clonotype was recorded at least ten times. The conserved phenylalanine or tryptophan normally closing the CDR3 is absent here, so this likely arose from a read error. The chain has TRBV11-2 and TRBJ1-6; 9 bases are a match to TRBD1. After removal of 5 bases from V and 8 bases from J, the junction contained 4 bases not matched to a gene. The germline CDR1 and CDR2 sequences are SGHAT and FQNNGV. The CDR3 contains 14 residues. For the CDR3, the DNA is TGTGCCAGCAGCCTACAGGGGGCAGATTCACCCCTCCACTCT. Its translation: CASSLQGADSPLHS.

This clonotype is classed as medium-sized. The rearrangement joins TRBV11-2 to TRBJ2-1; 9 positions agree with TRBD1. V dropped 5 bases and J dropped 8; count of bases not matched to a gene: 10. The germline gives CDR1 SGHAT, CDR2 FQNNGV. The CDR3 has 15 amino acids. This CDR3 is CASSLRDREFDEQFF. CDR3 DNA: TGTGCCAGCAGCCTGCGGGACAGGGAATTCGATGAGCAGTTCTTC. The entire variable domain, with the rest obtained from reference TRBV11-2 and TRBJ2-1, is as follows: EAGVAQSPRYKIIEKRQSVAFWCNPISGHATLYWYQQILGQGPKLLIQFQNNGVVDDSQLPKDRFSAERLKGVDSTLKIQPAKLEDSAVYLCASSLRDREFDEQFFGPGTRLTVL.

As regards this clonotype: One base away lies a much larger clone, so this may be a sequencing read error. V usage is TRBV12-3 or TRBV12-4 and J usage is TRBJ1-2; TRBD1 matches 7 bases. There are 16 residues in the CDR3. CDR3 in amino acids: CASSRGGPGQSYGCTF. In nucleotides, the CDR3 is TGTGCCAGCAGCCGTGGCGGCCCGGGACAGAGCTATGGCTGCACCTTC.

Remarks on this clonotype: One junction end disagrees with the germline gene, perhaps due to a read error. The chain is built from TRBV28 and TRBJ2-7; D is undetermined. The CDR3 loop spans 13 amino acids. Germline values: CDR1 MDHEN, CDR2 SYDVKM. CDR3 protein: CASTRLSIYGQYF. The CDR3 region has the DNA TGTGCCAGCACCCGATTAAGTATTTACGGGCAGTACTTC.

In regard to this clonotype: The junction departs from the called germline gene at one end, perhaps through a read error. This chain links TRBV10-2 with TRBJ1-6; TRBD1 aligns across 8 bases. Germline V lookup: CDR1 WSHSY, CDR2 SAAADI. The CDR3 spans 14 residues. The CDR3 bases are TGCACCAGCGGATCTGGACAGGGTAATTCACCCCTCCACTTT. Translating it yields CTSGSGQGNSPLHF.

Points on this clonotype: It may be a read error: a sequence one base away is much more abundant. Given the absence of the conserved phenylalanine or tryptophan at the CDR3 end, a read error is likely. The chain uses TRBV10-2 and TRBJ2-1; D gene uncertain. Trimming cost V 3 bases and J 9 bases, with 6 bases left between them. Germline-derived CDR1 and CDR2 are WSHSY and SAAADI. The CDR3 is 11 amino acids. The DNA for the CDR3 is TGCGCCAGCAGTGATAGGCGTGAGCAGTTCTTA. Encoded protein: CASSDRREQFL.

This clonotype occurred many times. CDR3 sequence reads: CASSLDGSGANVLTF. CDR3 DNA: TGTGCCAGCAGTTTAGACGGGTCTGGGGCCAACGTCCTGACTTTC. The chain uses TRBV6-5 and TRBJ2-6, with unresolved D. Germline V gene data show CDR1 as MNHEY and CDR2 as SVGAGI. V was shortened by 4 bases and J by 1 base, with 8 bases between the two germline ends. The CDR3 length is 15 residues.

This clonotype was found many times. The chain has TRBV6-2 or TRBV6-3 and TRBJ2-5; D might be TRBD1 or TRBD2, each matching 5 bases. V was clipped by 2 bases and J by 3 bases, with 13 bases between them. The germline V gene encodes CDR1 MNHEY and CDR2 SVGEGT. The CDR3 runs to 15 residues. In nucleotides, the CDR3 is TGTGCCAGCAGTTACGGTGGGGGTTCGGAAGAGACCCAGTACTTC. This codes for CASSYGGGSEETQYF.

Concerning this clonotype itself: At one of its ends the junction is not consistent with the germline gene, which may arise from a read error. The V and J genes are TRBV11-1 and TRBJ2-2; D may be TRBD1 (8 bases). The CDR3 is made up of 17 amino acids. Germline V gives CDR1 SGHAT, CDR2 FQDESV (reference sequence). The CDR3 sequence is CVSSLNRGGKNTGELFF. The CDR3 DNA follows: TGTGTCAGCAGCTTAAACAGGGGGGGGAAGAACACCGGGGAGCTGTTTTTT.

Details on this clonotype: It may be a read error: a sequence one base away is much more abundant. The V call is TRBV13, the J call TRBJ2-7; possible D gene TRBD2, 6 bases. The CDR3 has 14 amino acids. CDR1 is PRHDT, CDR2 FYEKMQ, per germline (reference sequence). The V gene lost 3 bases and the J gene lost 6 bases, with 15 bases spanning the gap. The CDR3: CASSFRGSICEQYF. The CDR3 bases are TGTGCCAGCAGCTTTCGGGGGTCTATCTGCGAGCAGTACTTC.

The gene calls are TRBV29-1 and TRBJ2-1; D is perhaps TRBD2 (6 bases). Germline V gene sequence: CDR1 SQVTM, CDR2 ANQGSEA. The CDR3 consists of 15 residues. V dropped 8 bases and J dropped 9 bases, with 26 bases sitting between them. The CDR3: CSLTLAEGRYGEQFF. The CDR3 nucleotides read TGCAGCCTCACCCTGGCGGAGGGGAGATACGGTGAGCAGTTCTTC.

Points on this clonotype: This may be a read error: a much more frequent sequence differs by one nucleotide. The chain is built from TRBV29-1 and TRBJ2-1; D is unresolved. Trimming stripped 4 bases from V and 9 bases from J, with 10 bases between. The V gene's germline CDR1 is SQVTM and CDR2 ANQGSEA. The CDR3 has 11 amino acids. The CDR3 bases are TGCAGCGTTGCGAATAGTATTGAGCAGTTCTTC. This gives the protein CSVANSIEQFF.

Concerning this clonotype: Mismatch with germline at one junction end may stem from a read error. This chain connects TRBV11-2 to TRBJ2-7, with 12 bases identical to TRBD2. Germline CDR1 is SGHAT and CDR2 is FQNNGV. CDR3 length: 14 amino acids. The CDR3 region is CASGLTSGSYRQYF. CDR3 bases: TGTGCCAGCGGCTTGACTAGCGGGAGTTACAGGCAGTACTTC.

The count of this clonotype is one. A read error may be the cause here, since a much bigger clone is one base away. CDR3 nucleotide sequence: TGTGCCAGCAGTCCTCTAGGGACGGTTTCGTTGTTTTTT. Translation: CASSPLGTVSLFF. The chain is built from TRBV6-5 and TRBJ1-4; the D gene is possibly TRBD1 (5 bases). Germline V gene sequence: CDR1 MNHEY, CDR2 SVGAGI. The germline V and J ends were trimmed by 5 bases and 15 bases, with 19 bases remaining between them. The CDR3 consists of 13 residues.

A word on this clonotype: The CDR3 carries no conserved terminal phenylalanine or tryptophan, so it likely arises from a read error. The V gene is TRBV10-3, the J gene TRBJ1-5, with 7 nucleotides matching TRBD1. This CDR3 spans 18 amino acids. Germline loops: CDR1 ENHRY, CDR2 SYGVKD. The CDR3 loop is CAISRTGLSTLNNQPQHL. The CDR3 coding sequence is TGTGCCATCAGTCGGACAGGTTTGTCCACCCTGAACAATCAGCCTCAGCATCTT.